The 17 T cell receptor beta chains below were found in one sample sequenced in a study of T-cell memory formation after mild COVID-19. One entry per CDR3 protein, called by TCRdb with MiXCR from the 5' RACE reads. This sample has 400,000 to 500,000 distinct CDR3 sequences, with 20% found just once. Material: PBMCs or a T cell subset sorted from them (not recorded which). The receptors derive from an adult woman who had mild COVID-19 (a few samples of this study predate the infection). Cell type and time point are not known.

The gene calls are TRBV25-1 and TRBJ1-1; D gene ambiguous. The CDR3 has 12 amino acids. Germline values: CDR1 MGHDK, CDR2 SYGVNS. V dropped 4 bases and J dropped 1 base, with 4 bases sitting between them. Written as DNA, the CDR3 is TGTGCCAGCAGTGCTGGGAACACTGAAGCTTTCTTT. This gives the protein CASSAGNTEAFF.

The V call is TRBV12-3 or TRBV12-4, the J call TRBJ2-5; 8 nucleotides line up with TRBD1. The CDR3 extends over 14 amino acids. Trimming at V came to 6 bases and at J to 3 bases, leaving 6 bases not matched to a gene. This chain's CDR3 is CASSRGPRKETQYF. In nucleotides, the CDR3 is TGTGCCAGCAGCAGGGGGCCACGCAAAGAGACCCAGTACTTC.

This clonotype was counted only a few times. The V gene is TRBV7-9, the J gene TRBJ2-2, with D maybe TRBD1 (5 bases). V lost 3 bases, J lost 2 bases, and 22 bases lay in between. Germline V gene sequence: CDR1 SEHNR, CDR2 FQNEAQ (reference sequence). The CDR3 covers 19 residues. The CDR3 coding sequence is TGTGCCAGCAGCTTGATACCCCCTCAGGACACTACCAACACCGGGGAGCTGTTTTTT. Residues: CASSLIPPQDTTNTGELFF. The variable domain in full, completed from reference TRBV7-9 and TRBJ2-2, reads DTGVSQNPRHKITKRGQNVTFRCDPISEHNRLYWYRQTLGQGPEFLTYFQNEAQLEKSRLLSDRFSAERPKGSFSTLEIQRTEQGDSAMYLCASSLIPPQDTTNTGELFFGEGSRLTVL.

The chain carries TRBV29-1 and TRBJ2-7, with D perhaps being TRBD1 or TRBD2 (5 bases each). This CDR3 region has 12 residues. The V gene lost 8 bases and the J gene lost 2 bases, with 13 bases spanning the gap. Germline CDR1 SQVTM, CDR2 ANQGSEA. The CDR3 protein is CSFRDGTYEQYF. In DNA, the CDR3 is TGCAGCTTCCGGGACGGGACCTACGAGCAGTACTTC.

The chain uses TRBV19 and TRBJ1-2; 7 bases are a match to TRBD1. This CDR3 region has 14 residues. Trimming took 7 bases from V and 0 from J; bases not matched to a gene: 5. Per the germline V gene, CDR1 is LNHDA and CDR2 is SQIVND (reference sequence). CDR3 DNA sequence: TGTGCCAGTAAACCGACAGGGACTAACTATGGCTACACCTTC. It translates to CASKPTGTNYGYTF.

The chain is built from TRBV9 and TRBJ1-1, with 9 bases fitting TRBD1. The germline CDR1 and CDR2 sequences are SGDLS and YYNGEE. With V trimmed by 4 bases and J by 4 bases, 8 bases remained unmatched. This CDR3 region has 15 residues. The CDR3 nucleotides read TGTGCCAGCAGCTCCACAGGGGGCGCGGCCACTGAAGCTTTCTTT. It is translated as CASSSTGGAATEAFF.

At least ten counts were recorded for this clonotype. This chain joins TRBV5-5 and TRBJ1-2; 8 nucleotides agree with TRBD1. V trimming: 5 bases; J trimming: 2 bases; junction bases outside the gene matches: 8. Germline CDR1 and CDR2: SGHKS and YYEKEE (reference sequence). This CDR3 spans 15 amino acids. The CDR3 sequence: CASRSGTGANYGYTF. The CDR3 DNA follows: TGTGCCAGCAGGTCCGGGACAGGTGCCAACTATGGCTACACCTTC.

V usage is TRBV7-2 and J usage is TRBJ2-3; TRBD2 matches at 12 bases. From germline, CDR1 is SGHTA and CDR2 FQGNSA. The CDR3 has 19 residues. V dropped 4 bases and J dropped 1; count of bases not matched to a gene: 12. The DNA of the CDR3 is TGTGCCAGCAGCTCGCCTAGCGGGAGGGGAAGATTGGGCACAGATACGCAGTATTTT. It codes for CASSSPSGRGRLGTDTQYF. Together with reference TRBV7-2 and TRBJ2-3, the CDR3 gives the full variable domain: GAGVSQSPSNKVTEKGKDVELRCDPISGHTALYWYRQSLGQGLEFLIYFQGNSAPDKSGLPSDRFSAERTGGSVSTLTIQRTQQEDSAVYLCASSSPSGRGRLGTDTQYFGPGTRLTVL.

V gene TRBV18 combines with J gene TRBJ1-2, with 8 bases that match TRBD1. Germline V gene sequence: CDR1 KGHSH, CDR2 LQKENI. V dropped 2 bases and J dropped 10; count of bases not matched to a gene: 12. The length of the CDR3 is 15 residues. The CDR3 sequence is CASSPAGQGSADYTF. In DNA, the CDR3 is TGTGCCAGCTCACCAGCCGGACAGGGATCGGCAGACTACACCTTC.

Ten or more counts support this clonotype. The rearrangement uses TRBV2 and TRBJ2-7; no clear D. This CDR3 has 13 amino acids. Per the germline V gene, CDR1 is SNHLY and CDR2 is FYNNEI. V lost 5 bases and J 0 bases, leaving 8 bases between the germline ends. CDR3 sequence: CASSLPGSYEQYF. The CDR3 coding sequence is TGTGCCAGCAGTCTCCCTGGCTCCTACGAGCAGTACTTC.

This clonotype was recorded a few times. The J gene is TRBJ1-1, the V gene TRBV6-2 or TRBV6-3; D is possibly TRBD1 (5 bases). The CDR3 is made up of 13 amino acids. V was clipped by 2 bases and J by 10 bases, with 14 bases between them. CDR1 and CDR2 from the germline V gene are MNHEY and SVGEGT. The CDR3 protein is CASSYGGELRAFF. CDR3 coding DNA: TGTGCCAGCAGTTACGGGGGTGAGTTACGAGCTTTCTTT.

The chain uses TRBV18 and TRBJ1-5; tentative D call: TRBD1 (5 bases). The CDR3 runs to 15 residues. The germline V and J ends were trimmed by 3 bases and 1 base, with 10 bases remaining between them. Germline assignment: CDR1 KGHSH and CDR2 LQKENI. CDR3 nucleotide sequence: TGTGCCAGCTCACCCCGGGGGGGGAGCAATCAGCCCCAGCATTTT. Translated, it gives CASSPRGGSNQPQHF.

V is TRBV5-1 and J is TRBJ2-5; 12 bases are a match to TRBD1. The CDR3 runs 14 residues. The germline CDR1 and CDR2 sequences are SGHRS and YFSETQ. Trimming at V came to 4 bases and at J to 4 bases, leaving 2 bases not matched to a gene. CDR3 sequence: CASSGGQGAETQYF. The CDR3 region has the DNA TGCGCCAGCAGCGGGGGACAGGGGGCAGAGACCCAGTACTTC.

This clonotype was counted many times. The rearrangement uses TRBV6-5 and TRBJ2-7; D remains ambiguous. This CDR3 is built from 13 residues. Per germline, CDR1 MNHEY and CDR2 SVGAGI. V shed 6 bases and J shed 3 bases, with 12 bases lying between them. CDR3 in amino acids: CASRLTVNYEQYF. CDR3 DNA sequence: TGTGCCAGCAGGCTGACTGTAAACTACGAGCAGTACTTC.

This clonotype was recorded a few times. The rearrangement links TRBV9 to TRBJ2-7; unclear D gene. Germline loops: CDR1 SGDLS, CDR2 YYNGEE. The ends were cut back, 3 bases at V and 4 bases at J, with 11 bases in the middle. The CDR3 is made up of 13 amino acids. In DNA, the CDR3 is TGTGCCAGCAGCGGACGTGATGGATACGAGCAGTACTTC. It is translated as CASSGRDGYEQYF.

The chain combines TRBV12-3 or TRBV12-4 with TRBJ1-5; D is unclear. Trimming removed 3 bases at V and 2 bases at J, with 17 bases between. CDR3 length: 17 residues. The CDR3 is CASSFLSAPVGNQPQHF. As DNA, the CDR3 is TGTGCCAGCAGTTTTCTTTCCGCCCCCGTAGGCAATCAGCCCCAGCATTTT.

The CDR3 sequence: CASSLGEAAKNIQYF. DNA for the CDR3: TGTGCCAGCAGTCTAGGGGAAGCGGCCAAAAACATTCAGTACTTC. V gene TRBV2 combines with J gene TRBJ2-4; possibly TRBD1 for D (5 bases). This CDR3 has 15 residues. Germline V gene data show CDR1 as SNHLY and CDR2 as FYNNEI. Trimming shortened V by 5 bases and J by 1 base, and 12 bases separated the two germline ends.